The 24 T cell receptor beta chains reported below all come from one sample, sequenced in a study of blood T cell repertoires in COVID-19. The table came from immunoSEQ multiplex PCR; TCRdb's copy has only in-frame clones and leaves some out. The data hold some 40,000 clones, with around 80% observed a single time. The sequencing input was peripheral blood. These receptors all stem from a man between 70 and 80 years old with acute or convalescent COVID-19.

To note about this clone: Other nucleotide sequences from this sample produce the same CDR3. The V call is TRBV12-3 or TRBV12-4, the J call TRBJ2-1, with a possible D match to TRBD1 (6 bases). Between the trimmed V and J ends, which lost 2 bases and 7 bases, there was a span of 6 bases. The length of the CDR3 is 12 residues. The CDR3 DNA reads TGTGCCAGCAGTTTAACAGGGAATGAGCAGTTCTTC. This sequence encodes CASSLTGNEQFF.

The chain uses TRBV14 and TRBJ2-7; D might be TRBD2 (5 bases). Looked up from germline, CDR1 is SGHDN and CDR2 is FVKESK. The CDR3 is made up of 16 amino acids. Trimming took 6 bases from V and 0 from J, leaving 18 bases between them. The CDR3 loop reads CASSKGGGTSSYEQYF. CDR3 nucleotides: TGTGCCAGCAGTAAAGGAGGCGGCACAAGCTCCTACGAGCAGTACTTC.

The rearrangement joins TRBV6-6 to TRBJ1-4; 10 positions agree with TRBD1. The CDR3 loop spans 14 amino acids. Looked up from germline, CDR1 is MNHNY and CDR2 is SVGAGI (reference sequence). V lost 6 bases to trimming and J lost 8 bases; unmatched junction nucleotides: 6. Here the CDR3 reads CASRPTGGFEKLFF. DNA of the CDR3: TGTGCCAGCAGGCCGACAGGGGGCTTCGAAAAACTGTTTTTT.

The CDR3 bases are TGCGCCAGCAGCGCCACAGGGGGCACTGAAGCTTTCTTT. Amino acid sequence: CASSATGGTEAFF. The rearrangement uses TRBV5-1 and TRBJ1-1; 8 bases agree with TRBD1. V dropped 4 bases and J dropped 4; count of bases not matched to a gene: 3. The CDR3 contains 13 residues. CDR1 and CDR2 (germline): SGHRS, YFSETQ.

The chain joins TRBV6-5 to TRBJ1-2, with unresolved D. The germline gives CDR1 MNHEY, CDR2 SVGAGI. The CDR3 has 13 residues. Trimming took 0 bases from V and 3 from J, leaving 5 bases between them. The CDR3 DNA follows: TGTGCCAGCAGTTACTCGAGGTACTATGGCTACACCTTC. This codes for CASSYSRYYGYTF.

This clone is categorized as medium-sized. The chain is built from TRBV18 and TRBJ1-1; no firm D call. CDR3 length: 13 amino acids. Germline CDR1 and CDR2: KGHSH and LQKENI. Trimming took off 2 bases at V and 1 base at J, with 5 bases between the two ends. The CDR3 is CASSPTRNTEAFF. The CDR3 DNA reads TGTGCCAGCTCACCAACAAGGAACACTGAAGCTTTCTTT.

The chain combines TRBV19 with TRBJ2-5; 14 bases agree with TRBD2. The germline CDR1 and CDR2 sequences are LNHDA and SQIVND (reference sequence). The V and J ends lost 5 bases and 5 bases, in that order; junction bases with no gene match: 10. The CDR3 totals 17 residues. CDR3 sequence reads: CASSLKSGLAGVETQYF. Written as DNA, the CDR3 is TGTGCCAGTAGTCTGAAATCGGGACTAGCGGGAGTGGAGACCCAGTACTTC.

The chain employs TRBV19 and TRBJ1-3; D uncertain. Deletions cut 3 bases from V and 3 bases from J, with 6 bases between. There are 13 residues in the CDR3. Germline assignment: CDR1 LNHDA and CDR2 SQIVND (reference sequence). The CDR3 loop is CASSIGSGNTIYF. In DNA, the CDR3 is TGTGCCAGTAGTATTGGGAGTGGAAACACCATATATTTT. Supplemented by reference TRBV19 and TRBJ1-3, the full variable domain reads DGGITQSPKYLFRKEGQNVTLSCEQNLNHDAMYWYRQDPGQGLRLIYYSQIVNDFQKGDIAEGYSVSREKKESFPLTVTSAQKNPTAFYLCASSIGSGNTIYFGEGSWLTVV.

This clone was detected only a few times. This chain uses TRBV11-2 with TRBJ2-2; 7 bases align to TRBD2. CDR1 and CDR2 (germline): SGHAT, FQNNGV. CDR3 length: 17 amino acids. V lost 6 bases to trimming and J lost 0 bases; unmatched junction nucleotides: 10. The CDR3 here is CASRPGGWDPNTGELFF. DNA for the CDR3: TGTGCCAGCAGACCCGGGGGGTGGGACCCGAACACCGGGGAGCTGTTTTTT.

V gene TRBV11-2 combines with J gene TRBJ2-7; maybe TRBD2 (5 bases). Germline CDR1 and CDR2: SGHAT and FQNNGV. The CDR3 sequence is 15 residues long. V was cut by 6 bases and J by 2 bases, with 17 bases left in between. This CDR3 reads CASSAGGPSPYEQYF. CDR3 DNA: TGTGCCAGCAGTGCCGGCGGGCCCTCCCCCTACGAGCAGTACTTC.

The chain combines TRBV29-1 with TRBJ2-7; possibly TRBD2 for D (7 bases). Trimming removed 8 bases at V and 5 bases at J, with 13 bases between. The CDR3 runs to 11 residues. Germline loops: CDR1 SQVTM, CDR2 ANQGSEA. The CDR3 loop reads CSCGGPNEQYF. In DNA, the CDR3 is TGCAGCTGCGGGGGCCCAAACGAGCAGTACTTC.

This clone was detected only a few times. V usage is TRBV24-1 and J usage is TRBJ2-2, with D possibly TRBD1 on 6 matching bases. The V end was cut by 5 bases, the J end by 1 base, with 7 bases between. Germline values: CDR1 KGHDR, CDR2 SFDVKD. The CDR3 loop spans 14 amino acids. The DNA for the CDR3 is TGTGCCACCAGTGCACAGGGGAACACCGGGGAGCTGTTTTTT. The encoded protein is CATSAQGNTGELFF.

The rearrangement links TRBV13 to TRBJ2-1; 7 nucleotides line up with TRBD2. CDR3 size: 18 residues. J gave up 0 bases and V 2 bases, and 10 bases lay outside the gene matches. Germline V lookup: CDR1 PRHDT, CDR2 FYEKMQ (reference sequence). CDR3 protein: CASSLRASGSLSYNEQFF. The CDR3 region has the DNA TGTGCCAGCAGCTTAAGGGCTAGCGGTTCTCTCTCCTACAATGAGCAGTTCTTC.

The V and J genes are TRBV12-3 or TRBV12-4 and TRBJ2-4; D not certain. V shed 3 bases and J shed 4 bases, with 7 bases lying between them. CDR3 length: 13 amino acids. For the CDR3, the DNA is TGTGCCAGCAGTTTTGGGCAGAAAAACATTCAGTACTTC. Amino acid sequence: CASSFGQKNIQYF.

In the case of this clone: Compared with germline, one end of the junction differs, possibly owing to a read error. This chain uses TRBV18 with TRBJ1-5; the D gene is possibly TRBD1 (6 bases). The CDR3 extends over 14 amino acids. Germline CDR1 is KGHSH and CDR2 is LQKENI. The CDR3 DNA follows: TGTGCCAGCTCCCCACCGACAGGTGTCCGGCCCCAGCATTTT. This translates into CASSPPTGVRPQHF. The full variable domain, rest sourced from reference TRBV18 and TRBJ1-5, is NAGVMQNPRHLVRRRGQEARLRCSPMKGHSHVYWYRQLPEEGLKFMVYLQKENIIDESGMPKERFSAEFPKEGPSILRIQQVVRGDSAAYFCASSPPTGVRPQHFGDGTRLSIL.

The CDR3 coding sequence is TGTGCCAGCAGCGGGGACAGCCCTTATCAGCAGTACTTC. Protein product: CASSGDSPYQQYF. The V and J genes are TRBV2 and TRBJ2-7; 7 nucleotides line up with TRBD1. This CDR3 spans 13 amino acids. Per the germline V gene, CDR1 is SNHLY and CDR2 is FYNNEI. The V and J ends lost 6 bases and 8 bases, in that order; junction bases with no gene match: 10.

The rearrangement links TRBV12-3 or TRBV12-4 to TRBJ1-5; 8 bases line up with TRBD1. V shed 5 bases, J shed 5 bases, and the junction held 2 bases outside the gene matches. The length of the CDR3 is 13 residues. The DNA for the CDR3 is TGTGCCAGCAGTCAGGACAGGGATCAGCCCCAGCATTTT. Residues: CASSQDRDQPQHF.

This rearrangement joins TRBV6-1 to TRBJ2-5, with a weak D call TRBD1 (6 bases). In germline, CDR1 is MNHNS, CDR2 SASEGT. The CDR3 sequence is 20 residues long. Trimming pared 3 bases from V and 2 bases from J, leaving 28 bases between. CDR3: CASSDKPGQRFRGVQETQYF. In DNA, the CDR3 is TGTGCCAGCAGTGATAAACCGGGACAAAGGTTCCGGGGAGTACAAGAGACCCAGTACTTC.

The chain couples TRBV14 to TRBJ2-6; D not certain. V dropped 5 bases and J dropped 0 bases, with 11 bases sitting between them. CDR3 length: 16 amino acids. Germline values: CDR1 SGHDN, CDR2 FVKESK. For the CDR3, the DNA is TGTGCCAGCAGCTTTCTTATAGACTCTGGGGCCAACGTCCTGACTTTC. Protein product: CASSFLIDSGANVLTF.

The DNA for the CDR3 is TGTGCCAGTAGTGATGACGCGGCTAGCTACACCGGGGAGCTGTTTTTT. Translated, it gives CASSDDAASYTGELFF. This chain joins TRBV19 and TRBJ2-2; D perhaps matches TRBD2 (5 bases). Germline V gene data show CDR1 as LNHDA and CDR2 as SQIVND (reference sequence). CDR3 length: 16 residues. V lost 5 bases and J 3 bases, leaving 16 bases between the germline ends.

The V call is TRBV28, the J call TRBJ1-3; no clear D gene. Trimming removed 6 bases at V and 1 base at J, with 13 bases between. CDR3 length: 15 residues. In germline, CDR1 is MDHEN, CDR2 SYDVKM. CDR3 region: CASREAGLSGNTIYF. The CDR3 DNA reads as TGTGCCAGCAGGGAGGCTGGACTTTCTGGAAACACCATATATTTT.

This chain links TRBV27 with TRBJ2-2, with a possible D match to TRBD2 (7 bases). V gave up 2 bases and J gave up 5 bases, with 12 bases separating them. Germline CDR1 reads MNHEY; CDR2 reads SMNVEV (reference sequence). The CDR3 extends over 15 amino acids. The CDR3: CASSLEGEGTGELFF. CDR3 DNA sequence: TGTGCCAGCAGTTTAGAGGGGGAGGGGACCGGGGAGCTGTTTTTT.

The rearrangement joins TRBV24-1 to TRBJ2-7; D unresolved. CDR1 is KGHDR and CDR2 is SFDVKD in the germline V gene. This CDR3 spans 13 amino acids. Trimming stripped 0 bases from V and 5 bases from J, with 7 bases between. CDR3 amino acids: CATSDLLSDEQYF. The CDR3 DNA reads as TGTGCCACCAGTGATTTGTTATCGGACGAGCAGTACTTC.

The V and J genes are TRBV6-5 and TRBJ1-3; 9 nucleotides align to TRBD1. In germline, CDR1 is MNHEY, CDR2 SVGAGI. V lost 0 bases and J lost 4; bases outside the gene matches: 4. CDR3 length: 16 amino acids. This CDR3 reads CASSYSSGQGGNTIYF. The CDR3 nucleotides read TGTGCCAGCAGTTACTCGAGTGGACAGGGGGGAAACACCATATATTTT.